This T cell receptor beta chain was identified during a study of T cell repertoires in ileal Crohn's disease (dated by TCRdb to the late 2010s). In the study overall: The median duration of disease was 6 to 10 years, and at the time of surgery 30% to 35% of patients were active smokers. Surgery was performed for a complication in all patients, with stricturing disease in roughly 61% and penetrating disease in roughly 39%. About half of the patients received postoperative therapy: over nine received thiopurines and roughly 19 received anti-TNF agents. TCR repertoire analysis was performed in about 61 Crohn's disease patients drawn from a prospective multicentre cohort. Running in parallel with the study was a multicentre cohort set up to find predictors of early endoscopic recurrence following ileocolonic resection. A Rutgeerts score above i0 was used to define endoscopic postoperative recurrence. A total of roughly 170 mucosal samples from some 50 patients were sequenced, with samples obtained at several locations on the surgical specimen and at postoperative endoscopy.

Around 460 nanograms of biopsy DNA per sample were submitted for commercial TCRB immunosequencing. Adaptive Biotechnology amplified the CDR3 regions from genomic DNA with a two-step multiplex PCR designed to control amplification bias. The first PCR used primers for every V and J gene segment; the second PCR added barcodes and Illumina adapters. CDR3 libraries were sequenced using an Illumina instrument. The authors' pipeline ran thus. The analysis drew on both the pipelines supplied by the vendor and custom analysis of the raw data in R/Bioconductor running R version 3.3.0. Clonality, which ranges from 0 to 1, was calculated as the inverse of the normalised Shannon entropy across all productive clones. High-frequency clones were defined as the repertoire share of the top 100 clones, retaining only clones passing a 95% confidence test. Overlap between samples was measured with the Morisita-Horn index, while repertoire diversity was measured with the Simpson index. As stored in TCRdb, this immuneACCESS dataset retains in-frame rearrangements with V and J assigned. A fraction of the clones does not appear; measured against another copy, unresolved V genes explain less than half of the discrepancy, and the remainder lacks a known reason. The V and J calls and clone size are taken from that table; D and trimming were inferred from the DNA. The sample table contains thousands of clones; only one count was recorded for 70% to 90% of them. The ten largest clones add up to 7% to 7.5% of the sample.

V drops 6 bases and J drops 12 bases, leaving 24 bases in between. Based on the germline V gene (reference sequence), the CDR1 and CDR2 sequences are MNHEY and SMNVEV. CDR3 length: 15 amino acids, cysteine to phenylalanine. Only the CDR3 portion is preserved as DNA: 45 bases, with reading frame beginning at the first base. Adults with ileal or ileocolonic Crohn's disease for whom ileocolonic resection was indicated were considered eligible. Whole ileal mucosal biopsies were kept frozen at -80 degrees C prior to DNA extraction. Genomic DNA was extracted from frozen whole biopsies with a TRizol-based method and quantified on a NanoDrop 2000 spectrophotometer. Results and caveats for the whole study, not just this receptor: A significantly higher proportion of clonal expansions was observed in active smokers at surgery than in non-smokers (approximately 26% vs 20%, p=0.02). Higher high-frequency clone percentages at surgery were associated with endoscopic recurrence; all patients with clonality above 26.8% (18/57) had recurrence. Compared with CD4 T cells, sorted CD8 T cells held more high-frequency clones, which suggests that the mucosal expansions were mostly CD8. Mucosal CD4 and CD8 T cells were sorted and sequenced only in a subgroup of patients, whose size was not stated.

Worth noting for this clone: The specificity of this receptor is unknown. No much larger clone is present one base from it, and per-base qualities are unavailable.

This clonotype was obtained from an adult with Crohn's disease. Recombination connected TRBV27 to TRBJ2-1; tentative D gene TRBD2, with 6 bases matching. Sequenced: ileal tissue. The nucleotides are TGTGCCAGCAGCCTTGGGTCCCTCGGGCGGGATAGGCAGTTCTTC. This encodes CASSLGSLGRDRQFF.